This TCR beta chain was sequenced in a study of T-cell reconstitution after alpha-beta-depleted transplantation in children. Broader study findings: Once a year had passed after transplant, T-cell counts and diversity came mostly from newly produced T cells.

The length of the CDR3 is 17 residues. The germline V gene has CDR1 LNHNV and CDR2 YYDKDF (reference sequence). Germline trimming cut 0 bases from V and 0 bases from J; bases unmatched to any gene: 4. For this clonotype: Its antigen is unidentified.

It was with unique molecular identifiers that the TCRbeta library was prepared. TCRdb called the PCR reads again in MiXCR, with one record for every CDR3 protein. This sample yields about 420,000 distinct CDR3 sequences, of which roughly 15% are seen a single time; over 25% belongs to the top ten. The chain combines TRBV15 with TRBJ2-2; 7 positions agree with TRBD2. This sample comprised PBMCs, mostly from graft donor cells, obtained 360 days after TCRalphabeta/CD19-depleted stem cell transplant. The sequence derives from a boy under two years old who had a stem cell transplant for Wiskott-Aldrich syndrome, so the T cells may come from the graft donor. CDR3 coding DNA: TGTGCCACCAGCAGAGATTTGCTAGCGGCGAACACCGGGGAGCTGTTTTTT. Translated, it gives CATSRDLLAANTGELFF.